This TCR beta chain was retrieved from a study of blood T cell repertoires in COVID-19. CDR3 length equals 11 residues. Trimming shortened V by 4 bases and J by 6 bases, and 4 bases separated the two germline ends. Germline CDR1 and CDR2: MNHEY and SMNVEV (reference sequence). Authors' data handling: Amplifying reference gene primers gave estimates of nucleated cell counts. Sequenced by immunoSEQ multiplex PCR; TCRdb stores in-frame clones only, minus some. For V, J and clone size, that table is used; D and trimming come from the DNA. The sample yields some 120,000 clones, approximately 80% seen once.

The sample comprised peripheral blood. The J gene is TRBJ2-1, the V gene TRBV27, with unresolved D. The sequence was collected from a woman in her fifties or sixties with acute or convalescent COVID-19. As DNA, the CDR3 is TGTGCCAGCAGTTCGGGCAATGAGCAGTTCTTC. It is translated as CASSSGNEQFF.